This T cell receptor (beta chain) was sequenced for a study of CD8 T cells in Susac syndrome. The V gene lost 4 bases and the J gene lost 0 bases, with 10 bases spanning the gap. This CDR3 is built from 16 residues. The germline CDR1 and CDR2 sequences are MGHRA and YSYEKL. Multiple sclerosis controls were treatment-naive patients with stable or active relapsing-remitting disease. Random hexamers were used to reverse transcribe an amount of about 0.45 to 1 ug RNA. MiXCR, run by TCRdb on the immunoSEQ multiplex PCR reads, gives a single entry per CDR3 protein. Of 200,000 to 300,000 distinct CDR3 sequences in the sample, 80% to 95% were seen once.

The source is a human donor with multiple sclerosis. Material: CD4+ T cells from PBMCs. The rearrangement uses TRBV4-1 and TRBJ2-6; D is unclear. The CDR3, as DNA: TGCGCCAGCAGCCCCTATCTGACCTCTGGGGCCAACGTCCTGACTTTC. Amino acid sequence: CASSPYLTSGANVLTF.